This T cell receptor (beta chain) derives from a study of T cells in Graves' hyperthyroidism and ophthalmopathy. Amplified regions were TCR beta CDR3 sequences from RNA transcripts. When the TCR CDR3 underwent first-round RT-PCR, the HTBI primer set was used. In TCRdb, the multiplex PCR reads were re-called with MiXCR into one record per CDR3 protein. The sample shows about 480,000 distinct CDR3 sequences, about 15% of them seen only once. Those with hyperthyroidism were 18 to 65 years old, newly diagnosed, and ill for under 2 months. This CDR3 spans 15 amino acids. Germline V gene lookup returns CDR1 KGHSH and CDR2 LQKENI. With V trimmed by 3 bases and J by 0 bases, 3 bases remained unmatched. This clonotype was observed at least ten times.

The receptor was derived from a woman between 18 and 29 years old with Graves' hyperthyroidism. This chain joins TRBV18 and TRBJ2-7; 9 bases agree with TRBD2. Sequencing input: blood. CDR3 residues: CASSPAGGASYEQYF. The CDR3 DNA follows: TGTGCCAGCTCACCGGCGGGAGGGGCCTCCTACGAGCAGTACTTC.